The rows below give T cell receptor beta chains drawn from one sample of a study of T-cell memory formation after mild COVID-19. TCRdb reprocessed the 5' RACE reads via MiXCR and lists one record per CDR3 protein. In the table there are 470,000 or so distinct CDR3 sequences, roughly 18% of which are singletons. The sequenced sample consisted of PBMCs or a T cell subset sorted from them (not recorded which). The receptors derive from a man aged 18 to 35 who had mild COVID-19 (a few samples of this study predate the infection). Cell type and time point are not known. CDR3s include the opening cysteine and the closing phenylalanine or tryptophan. The D gene is left open where the match is weak. Some rows have no size entry. The others give once, few or many, or a class for an expanded clone.

clone_size j_call d_call v_call cdr3_aa cdr3_nt
NA TRBJ2-3 TRBD2 TRBV20-1 CSARGGLAKLTQYF TGCAGTGCTAGAGGGGGACTAGCGAAACTCACGCAGTATTTT
few TRBJ2-5 NA TRBV20-1 CSARDPGQETQYF TGCAGTGCTAGAGATCCCGGACAGGAGACCCAGTACTTC
NA TRBJ2-3 NA TRBV6-5 CASTSHRTLDTQYF TGTGCCAGCACCAGCCACCGGACTCTGGATACGCAGTATTTT
NA TRBJ2-3 NA TRBV7-2 CASSLFSTDTQYF TGTGCCAGCAGCTTATTTAGCACAGATACGCAGTATTTT
NA TRBJ1-5 NA TRBV4-1 CASSLYQGRNQPQHF TGCGCCAGCAGTCTATATCAGGGGAGAAATCAGCCCCAGCATTTT
NA TRBJ1-1 NA TRBV5-1 CASSLFLSLDTEAFF TGCGCCAGCAGCTTGTTCTTGAGTTTAGATACTGAAGCTTTCTTT
few TRBJ2-3 NA TRBV20-1 CSARAGQSTDTQYF TGCAGTGCTAGGGCAGGGCAGAGCACAGATACGCAGTATTTT
many TRBJ2-3 TRBD2 TRBV7-2 CASSYGLAGGTDTQYF TGTGCCAGCAGCTATGGACTAGCGGGGGGCACAGATACGCAGTATTTT
few TRBJ2-2 TRBD2 TRBV11-2 CASSPPGLAGGTNTGELFF TGTGCCAGCAGCCCTCCGGGACTAGCGGGGGGAACGAACACCGGGGAGCTGTTTTTT
few TRBJ1-1 NA TRBV24-1 CATSVTGANTEAFF TGTGCCACCAGTGTGACGGGGGCCAACACTGAAGCTTTCTTT
NA TRBJ1-5 NA TRBV4-1 CASSQGWVRGLSLYSNQPQHF TGCGCCAGCAGCCAAGGATGGGTAAGGGGCCTTAGCCTTTATAGCAATCAGCCCCAGCATTTT
NA TRBJ1-2 NA TRBV14 CASRPRTGRYYGYTF TGTGCCAGCAGACCCCGGACGGGAAGGTACTATGGCTACACCTTC
NA TRBJ2-3 NA TRBV9 CASTLNPAGGTDTQYF TGTGCCAGCACCCTTAATCCCGCAGGGGGCACAGATACGCAGTATTTT
few TRBJ2-2 TRBD1 TRBV7-9 CASSPTDRTNTGELFF TGTGCCAGCAGCCCTACGGACAGGACGAACACCGGGGAGCTGTTTTTT
many TRBJ2-5 NA TRBV7-3 CASSLGKGETQYF TGTGCCAGCAGCTTAGGGAAAGGAGAGACCCAGTACTTC